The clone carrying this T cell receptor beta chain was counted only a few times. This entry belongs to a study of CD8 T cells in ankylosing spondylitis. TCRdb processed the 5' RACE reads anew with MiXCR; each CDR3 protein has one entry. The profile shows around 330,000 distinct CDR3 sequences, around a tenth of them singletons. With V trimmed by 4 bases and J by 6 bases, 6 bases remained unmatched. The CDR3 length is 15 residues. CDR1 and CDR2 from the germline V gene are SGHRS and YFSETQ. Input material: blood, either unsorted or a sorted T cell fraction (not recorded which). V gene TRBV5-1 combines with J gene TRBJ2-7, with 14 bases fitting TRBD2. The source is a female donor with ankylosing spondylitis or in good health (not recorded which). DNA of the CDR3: TGCGCCAGCAGCGGTGGGACTAGCGGGAGCGCCGAGCAGTACTTC. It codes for CASSGGTSGSAEQYF.